This TCR beta chain was identified in a study of T cells in localized non-small cell lung cancer. Per germline, CDR1 SNHLY and CDR2 FYNNEI. V dropped 7 bases and J dropped 7 bases, with 14 bases sitting between them. There are 12 residues in the CDR3. Sequencing was performed with immunoSEQ multiplex PCR; in TCRdb, only in-frame clones are kept and a portion is missing. The repertoire holds roughly 17,000 clones, with around 89% as singletons. The rearrangement joins TRBV2 to TRBJ2-7, with D tentatively TRBD1 (6 bases). The source was peripheral blood, collected before any cancer treatment. This receptor was identified in a male donor older than 55 with stage II squamous cell lung carcinoma. CDR3 amino acids: CASTQGFTEQYF. The CDR3 nucleotides read TGTGCCAGCACTCAGGGGTTTACGGAGCAGTACTTC.